This T cell receptor (beta chain) was found in a study of T cell repertoires in cytomegalovirus infection (dated by TCRdb to the late 2010s). General notes on the study: Peptide stimulations targeted recently identified HLA-C-restricted CMV epitopes, whose presentation resists viral immunomodulation, together with well-studied HLA-B-restricted epitopes. Donor HLA type was relevant to the analysis, because carriage of CMV infection together with the matching HLA type was indicated by public TCR beta signatures.

These reads were obtained on an Illumina HiSeq 1500. TCRdb's own reprocessing of the public reads used fastp at Q25 and MiXCR and kept productive beta chains. CDR3 protein sequences are deduplicated, and each keeps its most common genes and DNA. In all, the sample holds 700,000 to 850,000 distinct CDR3 sequences, and roughly 33% of those were seen once. About an eighth of the sample is in the top ten clones. The treatment or condition label on this specimen signifies: in vitro stimulation with specific CMV peptide epitopes to enrich CMV-specific T cells. To note about this clonotype: The specificity of this receptor is unknown. Base quality data are lacking; no much larger clone is found one base away.

The full study reports these points: The ex vivo response was dominated by HLA-C-restricted CMV-specific TCR beta clonotypes, and the single most frequent clonotype in two of eight donors was supplied by these HLA-C-restricted clonotypes. Carriers of CMV infection plus the relevant HLA type were discriminated by the cumulative frequency of public TCR beta family members in the study cohort and in an independent 352-donor cohort.

CDR1 is given as SEHNR and CDR2 as FQNEAQ, both from the germline V gene (reference sequence). V drops 5 bases and J drops 5 bases, leaving 16 bases in between. The CDR3 runs 15 amino acids, cysteine and phenylalanine included. Only the CDR3 portion is preserved as DNA: 45 bases, with reading frame beginning at the first base. Sequenced material: cultured CD8+ T cells from PBMCs, taken from culture after CMV antigen stimulation. This sequence uses TRBV7-9 and TRBJ1-3; the D gene lacks a confident call. This receptor was identified in a human donor in good health (CMV status not recorded). Some clones in this sample may be carry-over from other donors' samples. The CDR3 loop reads CASSPDWGGRNTIYF. The nucleotide sequence reads TGTGCCAGCAGCCCGGACTGGGGAGGGAGAAACACCATATATTTT.